This TCR beta chain was found in a study of type 1 regulatory T cells. Whole-study findings and limits: Compared with non-type 1 regulatory T cells, type 1 regulatory T cells showed a more restricted TCR repertoire.

MiXCR was run by TCRdb on the reads, yielding one entry per CDR3 protein. The data show about 62,000 distinct CDR3 sequences, approximately 67% seen once. This clonotype was seen more than once but under ten times. Its specificity is unknown. The CDR3 extends over 14 amino acids. Germline CDR1 is LNHDA and CDR2 is SQIVND (reference sequence). V was shortened by 6 bases and J by 7 bases, with 16 bases between the two germline ends. This TCR was recovered from a human donor in good health. Input material: cultured non-Tr1 T cells, either the whole culture or a sorted T cell fraction (not recorded which). This rearrangement joins TRBV19 to TRBJ2-1; no definite D call. This CDR3 reads CASSIFPTRNEQFF. In nucleotides, the CDR3 is TGTGCCAGTAGCATCTTCCCGACACGGAATGAGCAGTTCTTC.